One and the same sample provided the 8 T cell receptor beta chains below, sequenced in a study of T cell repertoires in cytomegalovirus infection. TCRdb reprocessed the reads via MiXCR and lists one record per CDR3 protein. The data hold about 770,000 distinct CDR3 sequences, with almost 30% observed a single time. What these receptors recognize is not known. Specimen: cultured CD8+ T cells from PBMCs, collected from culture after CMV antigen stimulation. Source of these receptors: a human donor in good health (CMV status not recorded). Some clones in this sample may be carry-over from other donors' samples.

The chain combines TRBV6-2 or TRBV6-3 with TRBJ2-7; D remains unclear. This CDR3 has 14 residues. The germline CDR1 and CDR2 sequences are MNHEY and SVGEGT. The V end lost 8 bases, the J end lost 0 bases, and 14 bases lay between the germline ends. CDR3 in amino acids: CASQTRMGSYEQYV. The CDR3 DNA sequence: TGTGCCAGCCAAACTCGGATGGGCTCCTACGAGCAGTACGTC.

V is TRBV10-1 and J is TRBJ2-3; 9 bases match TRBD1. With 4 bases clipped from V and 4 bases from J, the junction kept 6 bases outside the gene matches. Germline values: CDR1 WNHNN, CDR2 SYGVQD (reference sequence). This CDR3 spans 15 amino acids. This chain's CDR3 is CASSGDRGFADTQYF. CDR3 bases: TGCGCCAGCAGTGGTGACAGGGGGTTCGCAGATACGCAGTATTTT.

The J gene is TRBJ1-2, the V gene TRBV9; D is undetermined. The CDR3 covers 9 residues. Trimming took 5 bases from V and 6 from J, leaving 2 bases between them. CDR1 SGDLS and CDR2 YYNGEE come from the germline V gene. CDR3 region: CASSNGYTF. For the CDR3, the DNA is TGTGCCAGCAGTAATGGCTACACCTTC.

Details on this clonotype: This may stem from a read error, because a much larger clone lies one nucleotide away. This chain's CDR3 is CARSDRQYNEQFF. In nucleotides, the CDR3 is TGTGCCAGGAGCGACCGACAGTACAATGAGCAGTTCTTC. The chain combines TRBV11-3 with TRBJ2-1; possibly TRBD1 for D (5 bases). CDR1 and CDR2 from the germline V gene are SGHNT and YENEEA. Trimming took off 9 bases at V and 4 bases at J, with 13 bases between the two ends. This CDR3 has 13 residues.

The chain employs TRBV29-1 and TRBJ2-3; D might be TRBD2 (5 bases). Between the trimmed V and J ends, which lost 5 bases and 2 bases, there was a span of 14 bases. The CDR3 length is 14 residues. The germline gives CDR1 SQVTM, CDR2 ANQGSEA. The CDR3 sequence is CSVSDYLDTDTQYF. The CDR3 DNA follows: TGCAGCGTTTCCGACTACCTAGACACAGATACGCAGTATTTT.

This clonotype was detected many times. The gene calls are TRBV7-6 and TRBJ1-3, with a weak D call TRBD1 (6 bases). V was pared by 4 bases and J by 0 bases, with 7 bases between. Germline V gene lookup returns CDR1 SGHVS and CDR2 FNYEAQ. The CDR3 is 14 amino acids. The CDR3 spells CASSSTGSGNTIYF. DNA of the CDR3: TGTGCCAGCAGCTCGACAGGCTCTGGAAACACCATATATTTT. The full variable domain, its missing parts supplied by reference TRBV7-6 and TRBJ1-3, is GAGVSQSPRYKVTKRGQDVALRCDPISGHVSLYWYRQALGQGPEFLTYFNYEAQQDKSGLPNDRFSAERPEGSISTLTIQRTEQRDSAMYRCASSSTGSGNTIYFGEGSWLTVV.

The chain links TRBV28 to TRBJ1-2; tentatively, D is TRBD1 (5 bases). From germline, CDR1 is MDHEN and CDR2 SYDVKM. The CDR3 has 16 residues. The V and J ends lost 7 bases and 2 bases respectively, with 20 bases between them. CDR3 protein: CASKPAGGLANYGYTF. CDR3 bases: TGTGCCAGCAAGCCAGCGGGGGGTCTGGCAAACTATGGCTACACCTTC.

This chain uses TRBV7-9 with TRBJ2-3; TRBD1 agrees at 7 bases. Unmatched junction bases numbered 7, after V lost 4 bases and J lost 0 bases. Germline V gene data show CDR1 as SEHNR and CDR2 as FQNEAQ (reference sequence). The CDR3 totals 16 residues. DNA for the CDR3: TGTGCCAGCAGCTCACCGGGACAGACTAGCACAGATACGCAGTATTTT. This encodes CASSSPGQTSTDTQYF.